Listed below are T cell receptor beta chains from one sample, sequenced in a study of ipilimumab plus nivolumab after autologous stem cell transplantation. Repertoires were generated with immunoSEQ multiplex PCR, while TCRdb's copy carries only in-frame clones and drops some. The sample lists about 15,000 clones, 70% to 80% occurring once. The source was PBMCs, collected in a trial of ipilimumab plus nivolumab as post-transplant consolidation. Source of these receptors: a male donor with diffuse large B-cell lymphoma. The CDR3 runs from the conserved cysteine through the conserved F or W. Fields, in order: J gene, D gene, clone size, V gene, CDR3 protein, CDR3 DNA. D genes are given only for firm matches. Some rows mark clone size as missing; the rest say once, few, many or name a class of expanded clone.

j_call: TRBJ1-5
d_call: TRBD1
clone_size: NA
v_call: TRBV30
cdr3_aa: CAWQTGHNQPQHF
cdr3_nt: TGTGCCTGGCAGACAGGGCACAATCAGCCCCAGCATTTT

j_call: TRBJ2-7
d_call: TRBD1
clone_size: large
v_call: TRBV19
cdr3_aa: CASRAGGRADEQYF
cdr3_nt: TGTGCCAGTCGGGCAGGGGGCCGCGCGGACGAGCAGTACTTC

j_call: TRBJ1-1
d_call: NA
clone_size: once
v_call: TRBV7-9
cdr3_aa: CASSQKENTEAFF
cdr3_nt: TGTGCCAGCAGCCAGAAAGAGAACACTGAAGCTTTCTTT

j_call: TRBJ1-1
d_call: NA
clone_size: NA
v_call: TRBV5-4
cdr3_aa: CASSLDGQMNTEAFF
cdr3_nt: TGTGCCAGCAGCTTGGACGGACAGATGAACACTGAAGCTTTCTTT

j_call: TRBJ2-7
d_call: TRBD1
clone_size: NA
v_call: TRBV6-1
cdr3_aa: CASSSRDRGFHEQYF
cdr3_nt: TGTGCCAGCAGTAGCCGAGACAGGGGTTTCCACGAGCAGTACTTC

j_call: TRBJ2-1
d_call: NA
clone_size: once
v_call: TRBV7-2
cdr3_aa: CASKGSRWDSYNEQFF
cdr3_nt: TGTGCCAGCAAAGGGAGTAGGTGGGACTCCTACAATGAGCAGTTCTTC

j_call: TRBJ1-4
d_call: TRBD1
clone_size: NA
v_call: TRBV6-5
cdr3_aa: CASSGRTGVELFF
cdr3_nt: TGTGCCAGCAGTGGAAGGACAGGGGTCGAACTGTTTTTT

j_call: TRBJ2-3
d_call: NA
clone_size: NA
v_call: TRBV6-1
cdr3_aa: CASTNADTQYF
cdr3_nt: TGTGCCAGCACCAACGCAGATACGCAGTATTTT

j_call: TRBJ1-6
d_call: NA
clone_size: NA
v_call: TRBV7-8
cdr3_aa: CASSLSGDSYNSPLHF
cdr3_nt: TGTGCCAGCAGCTTATCCGGTGACTCCTATAATTCACCCCTCCACTTT

j_call: TRBJ1-2
d_call: TRBD1
clone_size: few
v_call: TRBV4-2
cdr3_aa: CASSQDPRTGSVFYTF
cdr3_nt: TGTGCCAGCAGCCAAGATCCAAGGACAGGGTCTGTGTTCTACACCTTC

j_call: TRBJ2-3
d_call: NA
clone_size: NA
v_call: TRBV5-6
cdr3_aa: CASSLVVFGGDTQYF
cdr3_nt: TGTGCCAGCAGCTTGGTGGTATTTGGGGGTGATACGCAGTATTTT

j_call: TRBJ2-1
d_call: TRBD2
clone_size: few
v_call: TRBV27
cdr3_aa: CASSSSGAYNEQFF
cdr3_nt: TGTGCCAGCAGTTCCAGCGGGGCCTACAATGAGCAGTTCTTC

j_call: TRBJ2-7
d_call: TRBD2
clone_size: NA
v_call: TRBV10-3
cdr3_aa: CAISEGLADLSYEQYF
cdr3_nt: TGTGCCATCAGTGAGGGACTAGCGGACCTCTCCTACGAGCAGTACTTC

j_call: TRBJ2-5
d_call: NA
clone_size: NA
v_call: TRBV4-2
cdr3_aa: CASKGWVGAQETQYF
cdr3_nt: TGTGCCAGCAAGGGGTGGGTAGGGGCGCAAGAGACCCAGTACTTC

j_call: TRBJ2-5
d_call: NA
clone_size: NA
v_call: TRBV19
cdr3_aa: CASSMLADQETQYF
cdr3_nt: TGTGCCAGTAGTATGTTAGCGGATCAAGAGACCCAGTACTTC

j_call: TRBJ2-1
d_call: TRBD2
clone_size: NA
v_call: TRBV28
cdr3_aa: CASSPPASGGAGDEQFF
cdr3_nt: TGTGCCAGCAGTCCCCCCGCTAGCGGGGGGGCAGGGGATGAGCAGTTCTTC

j_call: TRBJ2-2
d_call: NA
clone_size: NA
v_call: TRBV4-2
cdr3_aa: CASSQASGLNTGELFF
cdr3_nt: TGTGCCAGCAGCCAAGCCAGCGGGTTGAACACCGGGGAGCTGTTTTTT

j_call: TRBJ2-3
d_call: TRBD2
clone_size: NA
v_call: TRBV7-6
cdr3_aa: CASSDIAGGRTDTQYF
cdr3_nt: TGTGCCAGCAGCGACATAGCGGGGGGTAGGACAGATACGCAGTATTTT

j_call: TRBJ1-5
d_call: NA
clone_size: NA
v_call: TRBV6-5
cdr3_aa: CASRPNSNQPQHF
cdr3_nt: TGTGCCAGCAGACCTAATAGCAATCAGCCCCAGCATTTT

j_call: TRBJ2-7
d_call: NA
clone_size: NA
v_call: TRBV28
cdr3_aa: CATGGGGALTYEQYF
cdr3_nt: TGTGCCACAGGAGGAGGGGGAGCGTTGACCTACGAGCAGTACTTC

j_call: TRBJ1-5
d_call: NA
clone_size: NA
v_call: TRBV19
cdr3_aa: CASRYSRGGNQPQHF
cdr3_nt: TGTGCCAGTAGATATTCCAGGGGCGGCAATCAGCCCCAGCATTTT

j_call: TRBJ2-7
d_call: NA
clone_size: few
v_call: TRBV7-9
cdr3_aa: CASREAMSYEQYF
cdr3_nt: TGTGCCAGCAGGGAGGCTATGTCCTACGAGCAGTACTTC

j_call: TRBJ1-4
d_call: TRBD1
clone_size: NA
v_call: TRBV9
cdr3_aa: CASSMGTGLGLGNEKLFF
cdr3_nt: TGTGCCAGCAGTATGGGGACAGGTCTTGGATTGGGGAATGAAAAACTGTTTTTT

j_call: TRBJ1-6
d_call: TRBD1
clone_size: NA
v_call: TRBV5-6
cdr3_aa: CASSGRTGVDSPLHF
cdr3_nt: TGTGCCAGCAGCGGGCGGACAGGGGTGGATTCACCCCTCCACTTT

j_call: TRBJ2-2
d_call: NA
clone_size: NA
v_call: TRBV11-3
cdr3_aa: CASSLRGASNTGELFF
cdr3_nt: TGTGCCAGCAGCCTCAGGGGGGCCTCGAACACCGGGGAGCTGTTTTTT

j_call: TRBJ1-5
d_call: NA
clone_size: NA
v_call: TRBV6-1
cdr3_aa: CASQIGSGNQPQHF
cdr3_nt: TGTGCCAGCCAGATTGGGTCCGGCAATCAGCCCCAGCATTTT

j_call: TRBJ1-5
d_call: NA
clone_size: NA
v_call: TRBV14
cdr3_aa: CASSQDLGFLAASQPQHF
cdr3_nt: TGTGCCAGCAGCCAAGATTTAGGTTTCCTTGCGGCTAGTCAGCCCCAGCATTTT

j_call: TRBJ2-1
d_call: NA
clone_size: NA
v_call: TRBV7-9
cdr3_aa: CASVRALGEQFF
cdr3_nt: TGTGCCAGCGTCCGGGCCTTGGGTGAGCAGTTCTTC

j_call: TRBJ1-1
d_call: TRBD1
clone_size: NA
v_call: TRBV30
cdr3_aa: CAWLGGRGTEAFF
cdr3_nt: TGTGCCTGGCTAGGGGGCAGAGGCACTGAAGCTTTCTTT

j_call: TRBJ1-1
d_call: NA
clone_size: NA
v_call: TRBV10-3
cdr3_aa: CAISLLGGDGTEAFF
cdr3_nt: TGTGCCATCAGTCTCCTCGGGGGGGATGGCACTGAAGCTTTCTTT

j_call: TRBJ2-3
d_call: NA
clone_size: NA
v_call: TRBV9
cdr3_aa: CASSADRDTQYF
cdr3_nt: TGTGCCAGCAGCGCCGATCGTGATACGCAGTATTTT

j_call: TRBJ2-7
d_call: TRBD2
clone_size: NA
v_call: TRBV6-6
cdr3_aa: CATTRGAGGYEQYF
cdr3_nt: TGTGCCACGACGAGAGGGGCGGGGGGGTACGAGCAGTACTTC

j_call: TRBJ1-2
d_call: NA
clone_size: once
v_call: TRBV19
cdr3_aa: CASTPTGSTVGYTF
cdr3_nt: TGTGCCAGTACCCCGACAGGATCGACGGTCGGCTACACCTTC

j_call: TRBJ2-5
d_call: NA
clone_size: once
v_call: TRBV27
cdr3_aa: CASGRTSYQETQYF
cdr3_nt: TGTGCCAGCGGTAGGACCTCGTACCAAGAGACCCAGTACTTC

j_call: TRBJ1-2
d_call: TRBD1
clone_size: NA
v_call: TRBV5-8
cdr3_aa: CASSPGQGLYYGYTF
cdr3_nt: TGTGCCAGCAGCCCGGGACAGGGGCTTTACTATGGCTACACCTTC